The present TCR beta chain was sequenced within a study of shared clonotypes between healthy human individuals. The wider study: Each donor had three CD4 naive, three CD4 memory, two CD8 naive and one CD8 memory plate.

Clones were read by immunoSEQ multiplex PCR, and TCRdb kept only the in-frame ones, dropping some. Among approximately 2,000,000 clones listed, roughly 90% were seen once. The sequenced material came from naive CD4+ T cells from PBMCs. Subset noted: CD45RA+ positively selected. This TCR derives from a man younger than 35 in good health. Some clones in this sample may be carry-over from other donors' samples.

CDR3 loop: CASSPGSGVLSTDTQYF. CDR3 DNA sequence: TGTGCCAGCAGCCCAGGGTCGGGGGTGCTAAGCACAGATACGCAGTATTTT. The chain carries TRBV5-4 and TRBJ2-3, with D perhaps matching TRBD2 (6 bases). V was pared by 4 bases and J by 0 bases, with 18 bases between. The CDR3 totals 17 residues. From germline, CDR1 is SGHNT and CDR2 YYREEE (reference sequence).